This TCR beta chain stems from a study of T cells after yellow fever vaccination. This clonotype was recorded a few times. TCR cDNA, made by 5'RACE template switching, carried an added universal primer site and UMIs. TCRdb fed the 5' RACE reads into MiXCR, producing one record per CDR3 protein. Among some 110,000 distinct CDR3 sequences listed, approximately 7.1% were seen once. The J segment lost 0 bases and the V segment lost 4 bases, leaving 5 bases of the junction unmatched. Germline CDR1 is SGHRS and CDR2 is YFSETQ. The CDR3 has 17 residues. This chain connects TRBV5-1 to TRBJ2-7; TRBD2 matches at 15 bases. The source material was CD4+ T cells sorted from PBMCs, sampled around 45 days after the first yellow fever vaccination. This receptor was obtained from a man in his late teens or twenties who received the YFV17D yellow fever vaccine. For the CDR3, the DNA is TGCGCCAGCAGCCCGGGACTAGCGGGGGGTTTCTCCTACGAGCAGTACGTC. Residues: CASSPGLAGGFSYEQYV.